This passage covers 19 T cell receptor beta chains from one sample sequenced in a study of radiotherapy plus CTLA-4 blockade in lung cancer. The protocol was immunoSEQ multiplex PCR, while the TCRdb copy is restricted to in-frame clones and leaves out a portion. The sample includes roughly 110,000 clones, around 84% seen only once; the top ten take about 3.5%. The sample consisted of peripheral blood, taken from a patient treated with radiotherapy plus ipilimumab. Receptors originate from a human donor with non-small cell lung cancer that progressed on radiotherapy plus ipilimumab. Some clones in this sample may be carry-over from other donors' samples.

A few counts support this clone. V is TRBV6-5 and J is TRBJ2-7; 9 bases agree with TRBD1. CDR1 MNHEY and CDR2 SVGAGI come from the germline V gene. V was pared by 6 bases and J by 9 bases, with 9 bases of the junction left unmatched. This CDR3 has 13 residues. CDR3: CASRPQQGAAQYF. For the CDR3, the DNA is TGTGCCAGCAGACCCCAACAGGGGGCTGCGCAGTACTTC.

This clone was found once. Other DNA sequences in the sample encode the same CDR3. V and J are TRBV5-1 and TRBJ1-5; maybe TRBD1 (5 bases). This CDR3 is 14 amino acids long. Germline CDR1 is SGHRS and CDR2 is YFSETQ. The ends were cut back, 0 bases at V and 4 bases at J, with 8 bases in the middle. CDR3 residues: CASSLGPGNQPQHF. The CDR3 nucleotides read TGCGCCAGCAGCTTGGGACCAGGGAATCAGCCCCAGCATTTT.

V usage is TRBV7-3 and J usage is TRBJ1-1, with a possible D match to TRBD1 (6 bases). The CDR3 spans 15 residues. Trimming took 2 bases from V and 5 from J, leaving 15 bases between them. CDR1 is SGHTA, CDR2 FQGTGA, per germline. Here the CDR3 DNA reads TGTGCCAGCAGCTTAGGGGGCGGGGAATGGACTGAAGCTTTCTTT. Translating gives CASSLGGGEWTEAFF.

Concerning this clone itself: Germline and junction disagree at one end, which may indicate a read error. The chain has TRBV6-1 and TRBJ2-2; TRBD2 matches at 9 bases. The V gene's germline CDR1 is MNHNS and CDR2 SASEGT. The length of the CDR3 is 16 residues. The CDR3 region has the DNA TGTGCCAGCAGGGAAGATAGCGGGGGTTGGACCGGGGAGCTGTTTTTT. Protein product: CASREDSGGWTGELFF.

The gene calls are TRBV7-9 and TRBJ1-1; the match to TRBD1 covers 7 bases. Trimming removed 5 bases from V and 3 bases from J; junction bases left unmatched: 6. The CDR3 length is 14 residues. Germline-derived CDR1 and CDR2 are SEHNR and FQNEAQ (reference sequence). This CDR3 is CASSLGQPHTEAFF. DNA of the CDR3: TGTGCCAGCAGCCTGGGACAGCCTCACACTGAAGCTTTCTTT.

In this sample, this clone turned up once. The V gene is TRBV10-3, the J gene TRBJ1-2; D gene unclear. Trimming stripped 5 bases from V and 0 bases from J, with 13 bases between. The CDR3 totals 15 residues. Germline V CDR1 and CDR2: ENHRY, SYGVKD. The CDR3, as DNA: TGTGCCATCAGTTCTGGCCGACAAGCTAACTATGGCTACACCTTC. Its protein is CAISSGRQANYGYTF.

V gene TRBV5-6 combines with J gene TRBJ2-7; D uncertain. V shed 0 bases and J shed 3 bases, with 7 bases lying between them. The CDR3 extends over 13 amino acids. CDR1 is SGHDT and CDR2 is YYEEEE in the germline V gene. The CDR3 region has the DNA TGTGCCAGCAGCTTGGGACCGTTCTACGAGCAGTACTTC. Translating it yields CASSLGPFYEQYF.

This clone occurred once. This chain uses TRBV7-8 with TRBJ1-2; D uncertain. The V gene lost 3 bases and the J gene lost 4 bases, with 9 bases spanning the gap. The germline CDR1 and CDR2 sequences are SGHVS and FQNEAQ. CDR3 length: 13 amino acids. CDR3 sequence (DNA): TGTGCCAGCAGCTTCTATCTTAGCTATGGCTACACCTTC. The encoded protein is CASSFYLSYGYTF.

This sequence joins TRBV7-9 and TRBJ2-1; D remains ambiguous. V dropped 3 bases and J dropped 4 bases, with 13 bases sitting between them. The CDR3 consists of 15 residues. CDR1 and CDR2 from the germline V gene are SEHNR and FQNEAQ (reference sequence). The DNA of the CDR3 is TGTGCCAGCAGCTTCTCTAATTCCATTTACAATGAGCAGTTCTTC. Residues: CASSFSNSIYNEQFF.

This chain uses TRBV11-2 with TRBJ1-3; TRBD1 might be the D (5 bases). The V end was cut by 4 bases, the J end by 1 base, with 11 bases between. CDR1 is SGHAT, CDR2 FQNNGV, per germline. The CDR3 sequence is 15 residues long. This CDR3 is CASSSYGTSGNTIYF. CDR3 DNA sequence: TGTGCCAGCAGCTCATACGGGACTTCTGGAAACACCATATATTTT.

This clone was seen only once. The V and J genes are TRBV11-1 and TRBJ1-1; D remains unclear. The germline CDR1 and CDR2 sequences are SGHAT and FQDESV (reference sequence). The CDR3 is made up of 14 amino acids. The V gene lost 1 base and the J gene lost 4 bases, with 10 bases spanning the gap. The CDR3 DNA is TGTGCCAGCAGCTTAGAGGAAGGTCTCACTGAAGCTTTCTTT. Amino acids: CASSLEEGLTEAFF.

The chain combines TRBV30 with TRBJ2-7; D unresolved. Trimming removed 2 bases at V and 3 bases at J, with 8 bases between. CDR1 is GTSNPN, CDR2 SVGIG, per germline (reference sequence). The CDR3 runs to 12 residues. For the CDR3, the DNA is TGTGCCTGGAGTCCGAGGAGCTACGAGCAGTACTTC. It translates to CAWSPRSYEQYF. The full variable domain, rest sourced from reference TRBV30 and TRBJ2-7, is SQTIHQWPATLVQPVGSPLSLECTVEGTSNPNLYWYRQAAGRGLQLLFYSVGIGQISSEVPQNLSASRPQDRQFILSSKKLLLSDSGFYLCAWSPRSYEQYFGPGTRLTVT.

The sample holds a few counts of this clone. The chain has TRBV14 and TRBJ2-6; the match to TRBD1 covers 8 bases. V lost 2 bases, J lost 4 bases, and 10 bases stayed unmatched. In germline, CDR1 is SGHDN, CDR2 FVKESK. There are 18 residues in the CDR3. The DNA of the CDR3 is TGTGCCAGCAGCCAAAGACAGGGGCGCGCATCCGGGGCCAACGTCCTGACTTTC. Its translation: CASSQRQGRASGANVLTF.

This chain uses TRBV4-3 with TRBJ2-7; a possible D gene is TRBD2 (5 bases). Deletions cut 1 base from V and 4 bases from J, with 20 bases between. Germline CDR1 reads LGHNA; CDR2 reads YSLEER. CDR3 size: 17 residues. This CDR3 reads CASSQGIDPVGGYEQYF. Written as DNA, the CDR3 is TGCGCCAGCAGCCAAGGGATCGACCCTGTAGGAGGTTACGAGCAGTACTTC.

This clone appeared a single time. The chain couples TRBV7-3 to TRBJ1-5; unclear D gene. Germline CDR1 reads SGHTA; CDR2 reads FQGTGA. The CDR3 runs 18 residues. Trimming took off 4 bases at V and 0 bases at J, with 19 bases between the two ends. Written as DNA, the CDR3 is TGTGCCAGCAGCTCCATGCCTTTAGCGGGATATAGCAATCAGCCCCAGCATTTT. Translated, it gives CASSSMPLAGYSNQPQHF.

This rearrangement joins TRBV4-2 to TRBJ1-4; D remains ambiguous. Trimming removed 3 bases at V and 0 bases at J, with 8 bases between. This CDR3 has 15 residues. Germline-derived CDR1 and CDR2 are LGHNA and YNFKEQ. CDR3 DNA sequence: TGTGCCAGCAGCCAGGTTACTGCAACTAATGAAAAACTGTTTTTT. This translates into CASSQVTATNEKLFF.

This clone was seen only a few times. The rearrangement links TRBV4-2 to TRBJ1-6; 7 positions agree with TRBD1. The CDR3 is made up of 15 amino acids. Germline assignment: CDR1 LGHNA and CDR2 YNFKEQ. The ends lost 4 bases at V and 5 bases at J; junction bases unmatched: 5. CDR3 in DNA: TGTGCCAGCAGCCCGCAGGGGGTAGATAATTCACCCCTCCACTTT. Translated, it gives CASSPQGVDNSPLHF.

This chain connects TRBV1 to TRBJ1-5; the table's D call of TRBD1 was not tested on the DNA. TRBV1 represents a pseudogene. This CDR3 has 15 amino acids. The CDR3 sequence: CTSSQEFRGNQPQHF. In nucleotides, the CDR3 is TGCACCAGCAGCCAAGAATTCAGGGGCAATCAGCCCCAGCATTTT.

This clone was detected only a few times. The chain links TRBV19 to TRBJ1-2; no reliable D call. Germline values: CDR1 LNHDA, CDR2 SQIVND (reference sequence). This CDR3 has 14 residues. V dropped 5 bases and J dropped 4 bases, with 14 bases sitting between them. CDR3 nucleotide sequence: TGTGCCAGTAGTCCCAGTGGTAACCTCTATGGCTACACCTTC. It encodes CASSPSGNLYGYTF. Looking up the rest from reference TRBV19 and TRBJ1-2 gives the full variable domain: DGGITQSPKYLFRKEGQNVTLSCEQNLNHDAMYWYRQDPGQGLRLIYYSQIVNDFQKGDIAEGYSVSREKKESFPLTVTSAQKNPTAFYLCASSPSGNLYGYTFGSGTRLTVV.